The next 10 T cell receptor beta chains were all read from a single sample in a study of blood T cell repertoires in COVID-19. Assay: immunoSEQ multiplex PCR; the TCRdb copy retains only in-frame clones and omits some. The sample has about 310,000 clones, over 75% seen once. What was sequenced was peripheral blood. These receptors all stem from a woman aged 45 to 65 who had recovered from COVID-19.

V gene TRBV12-3 or TRBV12-4 combines with J gene TRBJ2-5; D uncertain. The CDR3 has 13 residues. Deletions cut 1 base from V and 5 bases from J, with 8 bases between. Here the CDR3 DNA reads TGTGCCAGCAGTTTAGATAGTTGGGAGACCCAGTACTTC. Encoded protein: CASSLDSWETQYF.

The genes are TRBV7-2 and TRBJ2-3; D remains unclear. V lost 4 bases and J 7 bases, leaving 6 bases between the germline ends. This CDR3 spans 11 amino acids. The germline V gene has CDR1 SGHTA and CDR2 FQGNSA. CDR3 DNA sequence: TGTGCCAGCAGCTCACAGTATACGCAGTATTTT. This encodes CASSSQYTQYF.

The J gene is TRBJ1-3, the V gene TRBV6-2 or TRBV6-3; D is possibly TRBD1 (6 bases). The V gene lost 0 bases and the J gene lost 1 base, with 7 bases spanning the gap. The germline gives CDR1 MNHEY, CDR2 SVGEGT. The CDR3 is 15 amino acids. CDR3 nucleotides: TGTGCCAGCAGTTACTCCGGACAGTCTGGAAACACCATATATTTT. This encodes CASSYSGQSGNTIYF.

This clone showed up just once. V and J are TRBV3-1 (or the pseudogene TRBV3-2) and TRBJ2-1; D is unclear. The CDR3 covers 12 residues. The V end lost 3 bases, the J end lost 9 bases, and 9 bases lay between the germline ends. The V gene's germline CDR1 is LGHDT and CDR2 YNNKEL (reference sequence). The CDR3 DNA follows: TGTGCCAGCAGCCACGCTAGATTTGAGCAGTTCTTC. Its translation is CASSHARFEQFF.

The chain uses TRBV29-1 and TRBJ2-7; 7 bases fit TRBD2. Germline CDR1 reads SQVTM; CDR2 reads ANQGSEA. This CDR3 has 15 amino acids. The V gene end was trimmed by 0 bases and the J gene end by 1 base; junction bases not matched to a gene: 6. In nucleotides, the CDR3 is TGCAGCGTTGAAGATCAATCGCGGGGGTCCTACGAGCAGTACTTC. Its translation is CSVEDQSRGSYEQYF.

The rearrangement uses TRBV4-3 and TRBJ1-1; tentative D call: TRBD1 (6 bases). This CDR3 has 15 amino acids. Germline CDR1 reads LGHNA; CDR2 reads YSLEER. The V and J ends lost 0 bases and 4 bases respectively, with 12 bases between them. Written as DNA, the CDR3 is TGCGCCAGCAGCCAAGATCAACAGGGCGGCACTGAAGCTTTCTTT. Amino acids: CASSQDQQGGTEAFF.

The genes are TRBV4-2 and TRBJ2-7, with D perhaps TRBD2 (7 bases). CDR1 and CDR2 (germline): LGHNA, YNFKEQ. The CDR3 is 14 residues long. Trimming left V 1 base short and J 5 bases short, with 12 bases between. CDR3 region: CASSQVGGLDEQYF. CDR3 DNA: TGTGCCAGCAGCCAAGTCGGGGGGCTGGACGAGCAGTACTTC.

This chain connects TRBV7-8 to TRBJ1-6, with TRBD1 matching 8 bases. The J segment lost 8 bases and the V segment lost 2 bases, leaving 5 bases of the junction unmatched. The CDR3 contains 15 residues. Germline V gene lookup returns CDR1 SGHVS and CDR2 FQNEAQ. CDR3 DNA sequence: TGTGCCAGCAGCTTACCCGGACAGGGTTATTCACCCCTCCACTTT. This sequence encodes CASSLPGQGYSPLHF.

This rearrangement joins TRBV28 to TRBJ2-1; maybe TRBD1 (5 bases). The CDR3 is made up of 14 amino acids. CDR1 and CDR2 (germline): MDHEN, SYDVKM. The V end lost 7 bases, the J end lost 8 bases, and 18 bases lay between the germline ends. The CDR3 DNA reads TGTGCCAGCACCAAGGCCCAGGGATGGGATGAGCAGTTCTTC. Protein: CASTKAQGWDEQFF.

The chain couples TRBV19 to TRBJ2-4, with 7 bases lining up with TRBD1. The CDR3 is made up of 17 amino acids. V trimming: 4 bases; J trimming: 1 base; junction bases outside the gene matches: 10. Germline-derived CDR1 and CDR2 are LNHDA and SQIVND (reference sequence). This chain's CDR3 is CASSTPQGSYAKNIQYF. The CDR3 region has the DNA TGTGCCAGTAGTACTCCACAGGGGAGTTACGCCAAAAACATTCAGTACTTC. The full variable domain, with the rest looked up from reference TRBV19 and TRBJ2-4, is DGGITQSPKYLFRKEGQNVTLSCEQNLNHDAMYWYRQDPGQGLRLIYYSQIVNDFQKGDIAEGYSVSREKKESFPLTVTSAQKNPTAFYLCASSTPQGSYAKNIQYFGAGTRLSVL.